These 2 T cell receptor beta chains were sequenced from one sample in a study of blood T cell repertoires in COVID-19. Assay used: immunoSEQ multiplex PCR; TCRdb lists only in-frame clones, some missing. Counted here are around 300,000 clones, roughly 80% occurring once; the ten biggest clones make up around 4%. Sequenced input: peripheral blood. These receptors were obtained from a woman between 45 and 65 years old with active or convalescent COVID-19.

This sequence joins TRBV15 and TRBJ1-1; D may be TRBD1 (5 bases). Germline CDR1 is LNHNV and CDR2 is YYDKDF (reference sequence). Trimming removed 5 bases from V and 1 base from J, with 8 bases in between. The CDR3 is 13 residues long. For the CDR3, the DNA is TGTGCCACCAGCCGACAGACGAACACTGAAGCTTTCTTT. Translating gives CATSRQTNTEAFF.

The chain recombines TRBV6-5 with TRBJ1-5; no clear D gene. V lost 6 bases, J lost 2 bases, and 14 bases lay in between. CDR3 length: 15 residues. Per the germline V gene, CDR1 is MNHEY and CDR2 is SVGAGI. CDR3 nucleotide sequence: TGTGCCAGCAGGCCCCAGTTGAGCGGCAATCAGCCCCAGCATTTT. Encoded protein: CASRPQLSGNQPQHF.